Below, 9 T cell receptor beta chains from the same sample are listed, as sequenced in a study of blood T cell repertoires in COVID-19. TCRdb's copy holds only in-frame clones and misses some; the assay was immunoSEQ multiplex PCR. Of just over 650,000 clones listed, over 80% are singletons. The sequencing input was peripheral blood. These TCRs come from a woman in her late teens or twenties with acute or convalescent COVID-19.

This clone was seen a single time. This CDR3 is CSASLSDSRRETQYF. CDR3 coding DNA: TGCAGTGCTAGTTTATCGGACAGCCGGCGGGAGACCCAGTACTTC. This chain joins TRBV20-1 and TRBJ2-5, with D possibly TRBD1 on 6 matching bases. Trimming removed 3 bases from V and 5 bases from J, with 19 bases in between. Per germline, CDR1 DFQATT and CDR2 SNEGSKA (reference sequence). The CDR3 is 15 amino acids.

This chain links TRBV4-1 with TRBJ2-3; weak D call: TRBD2 (5 bases). V shed 2 bases and J shed 0 bases, with 12 bases lying between them. This CDR3 is 16 amino acids long. The germline gives CDR1 MGHRA, CDR2 YSYEKL. CDR3 coding DNA: TGCGCCAGCAGCCAACTAGCACTCCGCAGCACAGATACGCAGTATTTT. Residues: CASSQLALRSTDTQYF.

This clone was seen only once. The J gene is TRBJ2-1, the V gene TRBV28, with 7 bases identical to TRBD1. The CDR3 runs 13 residues. The V gene end was trimmed by 7 bases and the J gene end by 4 bases; junction bases not matched to a gene: 4. From germline, CDR1 is MDHEN and CDR2 SYDVKM. CDR3 loop: CASTTGAYNEQFF. In nucleotides, the CDR3 is TGTGCCAGCACAACAGGGGCGTACAATGAGCAGTTCTTC.

V and J are TRBV5-1 and TRBJ1-2, with 7 nucleotides matching TRBD1. CDR1 and CDR2 from the germline V gene are SGHRS and YFSETQ. V dropped 0 bases and J dropped 5; count of bases not matched to a gene: 10. The CDR3 has 16 amino acids. The CDR3 spells CASSLAGGRGAYGYTF. In nucleotides, the CDR3 is TGCGCCAGCAGCTTGGCAGGGGGTAGGGGAGCGTATGGCTACACCTTC.

V is TRBV10-3 and J is TRBJ1-1, with a tentative D call TRBD1 (5 bases). Deletions cut 6 bases from V and 6 bases from J, with 17 bases between. Per germline, CDR1 ENHRY and CDR2 SYGVKD. CDR3 length equals 14 residues. As DNA, the CDR3 is TGTGCCATCAGCGGCGTTGGGGGGACTTCTGAAGCTTTCTTT. It specifies CAISGVGGTSEAFF.

The V and J genes are TRBV7-3 and TRBJ2-7; 11 bases agree with TRBD1. Per germline, CDR1 SGHTA and CDR2 FQGTGA. This CDR3 comprises 16 residues. Unmatched junction bases numbered 8, after V lost 5 bases and J lost 2 bases. The CDR3 nucleotides are TGTGCCAGCAGCCCCACCGGGGGACAGGGGGCCTACGAGCAGTACTTC. This encodes CASSPTGGQGAYEQYF.

The V and J genes are TRBV5-5 and TRBJ1-1; weak D call: TRBD1 (5 bases). The CDR3 runs 14 residues. CDR1 is SGHKS, CDR2 YYEKEE, per germline (reference sequence). V was trimmed by 0 bases and J by 7 bases, leaving 13 bases between them. Here the CDR3 DNA reads TGTGCCAGCAGCTTGGTCCAGGGTCGTGGTGAAGCTTTCTTT. Residues: CASSLVQGRGEAFF.

This chain uses TRBV9 with TRBJ1-2; the match to TRBD1 covers 11 bases. Germline CDR1 and CDR2: SGDLS and YYNGEE. This CDR3 is 15 amino acids long. Trimming at V came to 3 bases and at J to 6 bases, leaving 7 bases not matched to a gene. CDR3 coding DNA: TGTGCCAGCAGCGCGGGGACAGGGGGAGCTAATGGCTACACCTTC. It encodes CASSAGTGGANGYTF.

The chain is built from TRBV11-2 and TRBJ1-2, with a possible D match to TRBD1 (5 bases). CDR3 length: 11 residues. Germline loops: CDR1 SGHAT, CDR2 FQNNGV. V lost 1 base to trimming and J lost 8 bases, with 5 bases between them. The CDR3 reads CASSLGGGYTF. CDR3 sequence (DNA): TGTGCCAGCAGCTTAGGGGGCGGCTACACCTTC.